This entry is about one TCR beta chain. The antigen is not known. TCRdb's table, derived via immunoSEQ multiplex PCR, lists solely in-frame clones and lacks some. This sample carries about 93,000 clones, 78% of them seen once, and the ten largest clones take over 8%. The data were obtained in a study of PD-1 blockade in classical Hodgkin lymphoma. As for time point: cycle 4 day 1 (C4D1), after less than 7 weeks of nivolumab. Following autologous stem cell transplantation, relapse occurred in every patient, and exposure to brentuximab vedotin varied. CDR1 is SGHTA, CDR2 FQGNSA, per germline. CDR3 length equals 16 residues. V lost 0 bases and J 13 bases, leaving 19 bases between the germline ends. Study-level results: Complete responders showed a baseline diversity that resembled the diversity of newly diagnosed patients.

The sequence came from a human donor with classical Hodgkin lymphoma. The rearrangement links TRBV7-2 to TRBJ1-6; possible D gene TRBD1, 5 bases. The source material was peripheral blood mononuclear cells (PBMCs), sampled before the fourth cycle of nivolumab. CDR3 amino acids: CASSLASRGWGRPLHF. The CDR3 nucleotides read TGTGCCAGCAGCTTAGCGTCAAGGGGATGGGGTCGGCCCCTCCACTTT.